The 5 T cell receptor beta chains listed next were all sequenced from one sample in a study of cytomegalovirus exposure and HLA in healthy donors. The PCR ran on 60 Vbeta and 13 Jbeta primers. Clones were read by immunoSEQ multiplex PCR, and TCRdb kept only the in-frame ones, dropping some. The sample lists about 140,000 clones; 79% were seen once. Sequenced: PBMCs. These receptor sequences come from a female donor in good health and CMV-seronegative.

The chain has TRBV11-3 and TRBJ1-1; no reliable D call. This CDR3 spans 13 amino acids. Germline values: CDR1 SGHNT, CDR2 YENEEA. Trimming removed 3 bases from V and 0 bases from J, with 5 bases in between. Here the CDR3 reads CASSLTLNTEAFF. The DNA of the CDR3 is TGTGCCAGCAGCTTGACTTTGAACACTGAAGCTTTCTTT.

The chain is built from TRBV18 and TRBJ2-7; 8 bases line up with TRBD2. The germline CDR1 and CDR2 sequences are KGHSH and LQKENI. This CDR3 has 14 amino acids. Trimming removed 1 base from V and 7 bases from J; junction bases left unmatched: 6. The CDR3 is CASSPRGTSGEQYF. CDR3 nucleotide sequence: TGTGCCAGCTCACCACGGGGAACTAGCGGTGAGCAGTACTTC.

V and J are TRBV7-2 and TRBJ2-7, with a tentative D call TRBD2 (5 bases). The CDR3 runs 15 residues. Germline values: CDR1 SGHTA, CDR2 FQGNSA. The ends were cut back, 1 base at V and 7 bases at J, with 17 bases in the middle. CDR3 sequence reads: CASSLDIASGWEQYF. In nucleotides, the CDR3 is TGTGCCAGCAGCTTAGACATTGCTTCGGGGTGGGAGCAGTACTTC.

This clone was recorded once. The chain is built from TRBV6-6 and TRBJ2-5, with 13 bases aligning to TRBD2. The trim removed 7 bases at V and 5 bases at J, leaving 10 bases unmatched. The length of the CDR3 is 16 residues. Germline CDR1 is MNHNY and CDR2 is SVGAGI (reference sequence). The CDR3 region is CASTYGLAGAQETQYF. Here the CDR3 DNA reads TGTGCCAGCACCTACGGACTAGCGGGAGCGCAGGAGACCCAGTACTTC.

V usage is TRBV5-5 and J usage is TRBJ2-7, with D unclear. This CDR3 has 12 amino acids. Germline V gene lookup returns CDR1 SGHKS and CDR2 YYEKEE (reference sequence). The V gene lost 0 bases and the J gene lost 3 bases, with 4 bases spanning the gap. The DNA of the CDR3 is TGTGCCAGCAGCTTGGGAGACTACGAGCAGTACTTC. Translation: CASSLGDYEQYF.